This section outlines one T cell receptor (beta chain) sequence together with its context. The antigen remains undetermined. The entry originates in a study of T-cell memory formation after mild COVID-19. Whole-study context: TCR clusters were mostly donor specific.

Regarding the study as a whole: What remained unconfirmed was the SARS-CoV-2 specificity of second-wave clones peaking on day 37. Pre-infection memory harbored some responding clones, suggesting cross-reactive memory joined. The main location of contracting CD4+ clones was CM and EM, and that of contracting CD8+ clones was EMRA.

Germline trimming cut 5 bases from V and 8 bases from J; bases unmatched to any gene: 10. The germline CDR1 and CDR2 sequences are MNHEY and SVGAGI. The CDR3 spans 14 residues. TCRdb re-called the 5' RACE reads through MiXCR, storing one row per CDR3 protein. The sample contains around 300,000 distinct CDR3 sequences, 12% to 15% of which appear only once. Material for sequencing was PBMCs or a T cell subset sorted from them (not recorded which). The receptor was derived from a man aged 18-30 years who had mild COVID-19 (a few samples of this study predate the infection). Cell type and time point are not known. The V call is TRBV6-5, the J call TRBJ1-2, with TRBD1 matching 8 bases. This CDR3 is CASSNQGAGGGYTF. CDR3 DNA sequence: TGTGCCAGCAGTAACCAGGGGGCAGGAGGAGGCTACACCTTC.